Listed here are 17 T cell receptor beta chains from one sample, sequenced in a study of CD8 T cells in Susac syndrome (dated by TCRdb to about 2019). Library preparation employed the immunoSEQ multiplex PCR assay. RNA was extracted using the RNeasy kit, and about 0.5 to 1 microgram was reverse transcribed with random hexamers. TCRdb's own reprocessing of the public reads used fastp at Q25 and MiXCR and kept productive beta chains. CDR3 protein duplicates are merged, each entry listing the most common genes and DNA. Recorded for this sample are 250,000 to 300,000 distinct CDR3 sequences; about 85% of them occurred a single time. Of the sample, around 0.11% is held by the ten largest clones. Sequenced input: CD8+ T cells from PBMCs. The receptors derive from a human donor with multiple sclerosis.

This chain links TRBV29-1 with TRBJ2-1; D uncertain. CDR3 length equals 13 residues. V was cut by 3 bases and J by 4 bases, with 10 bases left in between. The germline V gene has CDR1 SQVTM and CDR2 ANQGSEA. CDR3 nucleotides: TGCAGCGTTGACGAGATGGGGTACAATGAGCAGTTCTTC. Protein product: CSVDEMGYNEQFF.

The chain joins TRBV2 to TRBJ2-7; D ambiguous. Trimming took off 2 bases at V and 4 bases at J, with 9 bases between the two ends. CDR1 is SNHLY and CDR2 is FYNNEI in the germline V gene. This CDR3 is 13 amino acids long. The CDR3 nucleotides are TGTGCCAGCAGTGAATGGTCCACGTACGAGCAGTACTTC. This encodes CASSEWSTYEQYF.

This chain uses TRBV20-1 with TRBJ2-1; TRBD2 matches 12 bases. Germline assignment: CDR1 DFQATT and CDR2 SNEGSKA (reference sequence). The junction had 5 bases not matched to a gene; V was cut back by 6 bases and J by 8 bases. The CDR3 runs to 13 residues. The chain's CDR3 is CSARTSGIYEQFF. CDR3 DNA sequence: TGCAGTGCACGGACTAGCGGGATCTATGAGCAGTTCTTC.

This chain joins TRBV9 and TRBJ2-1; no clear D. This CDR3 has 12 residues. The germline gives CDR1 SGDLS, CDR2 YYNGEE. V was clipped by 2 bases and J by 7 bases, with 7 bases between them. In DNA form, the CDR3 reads TGTGCCAGCAGCGTCTTTGCTAATGAGCAGTTCTTC. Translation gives CASSVFANEQFF.

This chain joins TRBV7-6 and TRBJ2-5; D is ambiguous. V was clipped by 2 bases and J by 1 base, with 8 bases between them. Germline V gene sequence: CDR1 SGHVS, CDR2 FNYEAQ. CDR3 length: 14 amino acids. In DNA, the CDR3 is TGTGCCAGCAGCTTATTACAGCGCCAAGAGACCCAGTACTTC. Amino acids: CASSLLQRQETQYF.

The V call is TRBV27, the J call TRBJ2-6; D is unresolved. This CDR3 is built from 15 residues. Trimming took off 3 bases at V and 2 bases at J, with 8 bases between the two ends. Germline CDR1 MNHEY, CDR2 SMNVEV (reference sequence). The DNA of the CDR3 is TGTGCCAGCAGTTTGGTTGGGACTGGGGCCAACGTCCTGACTTTC. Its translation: CASSLVGTGANVLTF.

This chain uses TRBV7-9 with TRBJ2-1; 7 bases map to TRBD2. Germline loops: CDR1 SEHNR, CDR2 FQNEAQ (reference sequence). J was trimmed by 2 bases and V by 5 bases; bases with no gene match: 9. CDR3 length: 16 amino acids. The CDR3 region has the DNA TGTGCCAGCAGCCACTGGCGGGAGAGACCCTACAATGAGCAGTTCTTC. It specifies CASSHWRERPYNEQFF. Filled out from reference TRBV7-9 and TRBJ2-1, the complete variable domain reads DTGVSQNPRHKITKRGQNVTFRCDPISEHNRLYWYRQTLGQGPEFLTYFQNEAQLEKSRLLSDRFSAERPKGSFSTLEIQRTEQGDSAMYLCASSHWRERPYNEQFFGPGTRLTVL.

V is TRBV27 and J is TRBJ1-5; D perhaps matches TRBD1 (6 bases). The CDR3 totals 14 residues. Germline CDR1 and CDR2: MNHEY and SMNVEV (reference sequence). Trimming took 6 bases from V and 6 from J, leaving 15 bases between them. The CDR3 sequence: CASRPAGEVQPQHF. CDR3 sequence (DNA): TGTGCCAGCAGGCCCGCAGGGGAAGTTCAGCCCCAGCATTTT.

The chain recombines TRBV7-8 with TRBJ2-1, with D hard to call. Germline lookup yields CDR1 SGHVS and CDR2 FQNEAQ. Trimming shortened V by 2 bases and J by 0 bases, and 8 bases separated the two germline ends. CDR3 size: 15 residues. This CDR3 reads CASSLQPSSYNEQFF. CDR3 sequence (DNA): TGTGCCAGCAGCTTACAACCCAGCTCCTACAATGAGCAGTTCTTC. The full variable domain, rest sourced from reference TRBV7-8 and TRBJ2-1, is GAGVSQSPRYKVAKRGQDVALRCDPISGHVSLFWYQQALGQGPEFLTYFQNEAQLDKSGLPSDRFFAERPEGSVSTLKIQRTQQEDSAVYLCASSLQPSSYNEQFFGPGTRLTVL.

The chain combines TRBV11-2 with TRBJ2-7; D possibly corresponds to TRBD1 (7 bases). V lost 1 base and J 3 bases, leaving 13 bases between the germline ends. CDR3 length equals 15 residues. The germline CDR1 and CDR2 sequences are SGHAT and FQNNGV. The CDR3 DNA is TGTGCCAGCAGCTTAGGCGGGACAGCCGACTACGAGCAGTACTTC. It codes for CASSLGGTADYEQYF.

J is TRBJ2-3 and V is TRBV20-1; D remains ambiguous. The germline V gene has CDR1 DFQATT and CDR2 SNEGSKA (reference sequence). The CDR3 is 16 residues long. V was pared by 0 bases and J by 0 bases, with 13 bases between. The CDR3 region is CSARDRLNSSTDTQYF. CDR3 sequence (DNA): TGCAGTGCTAGAGATCGGCTGAACTCTAGCACAGATACGCAGTATTTT.

The chain's CDR3 is CASSQDVWTEAFF. DNA of the CDR3: TGTGCCAGCAGCCAAGATGTATGGACTGAAGCTTTCTTT. The chain links TRBV14 to TRBJ1-1; no definite D call. Germline lookup yields CDR1 SGHDN and CDR2 FVKESK. This CDR3 is built from 13 residues. V was pared by 0 bases and J by 5 bases, with 7 bases between.

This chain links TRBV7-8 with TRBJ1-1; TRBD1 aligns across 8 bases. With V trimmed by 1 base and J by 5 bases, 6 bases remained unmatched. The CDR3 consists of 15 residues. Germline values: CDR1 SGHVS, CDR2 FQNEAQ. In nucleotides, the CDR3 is TGTGCCAGCAGCTTAGGCACAGGGGGTGGAACTGAAGCTTTCTTT. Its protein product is CASSLGTGGGTEAFF. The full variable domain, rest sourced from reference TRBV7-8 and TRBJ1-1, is GAGVSQSPRYKVAKRGQDVALRCDPISGHVSLFWYQQALGQGPEFLTYFQNEAQLDKSGLPSDRFFAERPEGSVSTLKIQRTQQEDSAVYLCASSLGTGGGTEAFFGQGTRLTVV.

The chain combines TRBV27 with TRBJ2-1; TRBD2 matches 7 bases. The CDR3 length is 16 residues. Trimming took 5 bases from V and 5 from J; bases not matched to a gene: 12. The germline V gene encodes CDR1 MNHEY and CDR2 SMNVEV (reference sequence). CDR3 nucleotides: TGTGCCAGCAGTCCCTCCCACGGGAGGATTCACAATGAGCAGTTCTTC. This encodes CASSPSHGRIHNEQFF.

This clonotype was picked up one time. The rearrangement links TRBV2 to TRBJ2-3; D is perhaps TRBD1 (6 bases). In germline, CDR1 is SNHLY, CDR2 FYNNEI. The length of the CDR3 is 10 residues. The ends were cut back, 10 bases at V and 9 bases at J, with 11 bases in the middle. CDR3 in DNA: TGTGCCACCAGGGGTGTCACGCAGTATTTT. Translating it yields CATRGVTQYF. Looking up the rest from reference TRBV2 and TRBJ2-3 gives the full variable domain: EPEVTQTPSHQVTQMGQEVILRCVPISNHLYFYWYRQILGQKVEFLVSFYNNEISEKSEIFDDQFSVERPDGSNFTLKIRSTKLEDSAMYFCATRGVTQYFGPGTRLTVL.

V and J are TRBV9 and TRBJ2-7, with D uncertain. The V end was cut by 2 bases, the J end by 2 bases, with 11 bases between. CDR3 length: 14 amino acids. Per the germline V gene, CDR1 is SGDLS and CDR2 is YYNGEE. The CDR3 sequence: CASSVTYLPYEQYF. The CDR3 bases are TGTGCCAGCAGCGTCACTTACCTCCCCTACGAGCAGTACTTC.

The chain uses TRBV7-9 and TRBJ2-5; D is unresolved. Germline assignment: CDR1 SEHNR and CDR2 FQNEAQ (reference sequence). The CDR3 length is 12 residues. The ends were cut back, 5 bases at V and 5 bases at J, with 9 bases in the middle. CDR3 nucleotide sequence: TGTGCCAGCAGCCGTGAATGGGAGACCCAGTACTTC. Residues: CASSREWETQYF.